This record concerns one T cell receptor (beta chain) sequence. The data stem from a study of blood T cell repertoires in COVID-19. For the study at large: Sources were T cells, B-cell-depleted T cells, or PBMCs; the material itself was cDNA or gDNA.

Original methodology: Reference gene primer amplification in the assay estimated nucleated cell counts. Assay used: immunoSEQ multiplex PCR; TCRdb lists only in-frame clones, some missing. D and trimming were read from the DNA, whereas the V and J calls and clone size are those reported in that table. The sample gives 75,000 to 80,000 clones, approximately 80% of which show up once; about 20% is in the top ten. The CDR3 totals 16 residues. V trimming: 4 bases; J trimming: 5 bases; junction bases outside the gene matches: 11. CDR1 and CDR2 from the germline V gene are SGHRS and YFSETQ. This clonotype originated in a woman in her sixties with acute or convalescent COVID-19. V gene TRBV5-1 combines with J gene TRBJ1-1; TRBD1 matches at 10 bases. The sequenced material came from peripheral blood. CDR3 DNA sequence: TGCGCCAGCAGCCAGCGACAGGGGGCCTCGGGGACTGAAGCTTTCTTT. Amino acids: CASSQRQGASGTEAFF.